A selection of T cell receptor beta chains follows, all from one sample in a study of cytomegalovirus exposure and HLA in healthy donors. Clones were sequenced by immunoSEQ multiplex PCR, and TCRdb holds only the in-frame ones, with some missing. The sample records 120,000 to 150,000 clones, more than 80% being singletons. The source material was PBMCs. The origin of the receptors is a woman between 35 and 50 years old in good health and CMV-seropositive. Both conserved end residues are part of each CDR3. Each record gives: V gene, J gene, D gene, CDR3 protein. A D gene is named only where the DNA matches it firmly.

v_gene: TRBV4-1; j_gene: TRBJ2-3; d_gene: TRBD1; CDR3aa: CASSPGTVTDTQYF
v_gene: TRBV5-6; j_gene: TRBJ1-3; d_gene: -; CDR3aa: CASSYGGLFSGNTIYF
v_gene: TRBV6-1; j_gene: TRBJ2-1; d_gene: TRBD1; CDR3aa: CASSGGTGGGHEQFF
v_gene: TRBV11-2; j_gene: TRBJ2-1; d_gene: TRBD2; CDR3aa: CASSFRRGTSGNEQFF
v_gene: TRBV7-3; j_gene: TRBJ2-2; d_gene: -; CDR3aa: CASSSRQAANTGELFF
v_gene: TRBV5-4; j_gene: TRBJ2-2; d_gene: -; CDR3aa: CASSPSERRQAGELFF
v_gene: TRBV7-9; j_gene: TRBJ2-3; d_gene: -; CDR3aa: CASSGETTDTQYF
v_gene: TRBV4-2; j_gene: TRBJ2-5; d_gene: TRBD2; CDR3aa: CASSQDLLAGEETQYF
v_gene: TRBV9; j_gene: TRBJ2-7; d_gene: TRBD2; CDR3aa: CASSTSSGLAYEQYF
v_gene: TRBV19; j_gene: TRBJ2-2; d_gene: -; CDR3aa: CASTGDFNTGELFF
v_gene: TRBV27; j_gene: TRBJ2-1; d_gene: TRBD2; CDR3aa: CASSIRLAGGMRSYNEQFF
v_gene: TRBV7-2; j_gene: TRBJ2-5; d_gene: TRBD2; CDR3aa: CASSLPSGRRETQYF
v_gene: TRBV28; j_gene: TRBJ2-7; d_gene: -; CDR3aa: CASTSTATREQYF
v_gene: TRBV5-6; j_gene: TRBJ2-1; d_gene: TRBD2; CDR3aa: CASSLGAGGYNEQFF
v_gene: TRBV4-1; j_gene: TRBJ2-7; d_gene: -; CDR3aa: CASSQDLTGTLYEQYF
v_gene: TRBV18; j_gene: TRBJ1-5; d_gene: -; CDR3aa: CASSTEGSSNQPQHF
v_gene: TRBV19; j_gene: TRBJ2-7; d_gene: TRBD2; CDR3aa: CATGTSGSSYEQYF
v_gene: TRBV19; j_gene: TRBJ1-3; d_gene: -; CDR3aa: CASSMGRSSGNTIYF
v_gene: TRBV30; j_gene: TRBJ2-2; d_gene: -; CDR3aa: CAWSVGVGENGELFF
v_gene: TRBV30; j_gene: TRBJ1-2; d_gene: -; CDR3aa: CAWSVRQAVTF
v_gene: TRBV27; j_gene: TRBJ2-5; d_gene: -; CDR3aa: CASSHDPGLGGGRKTQYF
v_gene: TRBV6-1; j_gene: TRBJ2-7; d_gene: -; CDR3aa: CASLYDVELPLEQYF
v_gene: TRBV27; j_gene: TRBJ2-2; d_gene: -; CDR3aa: CASSSGRGPDTGELFF
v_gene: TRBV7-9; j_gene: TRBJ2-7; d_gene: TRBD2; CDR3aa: CASSDIAGGSSYEQYF
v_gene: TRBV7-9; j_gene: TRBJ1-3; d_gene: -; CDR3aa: CASSLRDSGNTIYF
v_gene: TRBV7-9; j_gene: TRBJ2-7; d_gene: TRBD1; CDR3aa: CASSRQGHEQYF
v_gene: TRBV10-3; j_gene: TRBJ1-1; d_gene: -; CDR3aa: CAIGEGFQDTEAFF
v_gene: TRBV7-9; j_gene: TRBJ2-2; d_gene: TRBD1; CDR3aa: CASSLRQGDTGELFF
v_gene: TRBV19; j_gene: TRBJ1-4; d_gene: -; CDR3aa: CASQSFGGEKLFF
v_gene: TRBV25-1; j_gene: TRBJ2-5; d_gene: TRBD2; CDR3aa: CASSVTSAEAQYF
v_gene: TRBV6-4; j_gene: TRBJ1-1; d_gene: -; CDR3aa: CASSALPSTGNTEAFF
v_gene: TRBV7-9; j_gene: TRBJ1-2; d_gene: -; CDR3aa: CASNPWDGSGYTF
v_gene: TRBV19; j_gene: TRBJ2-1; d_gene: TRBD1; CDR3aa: CASSSDRGGEQFF
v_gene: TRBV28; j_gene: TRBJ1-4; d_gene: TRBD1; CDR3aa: CASSLAGTGGEKLFF
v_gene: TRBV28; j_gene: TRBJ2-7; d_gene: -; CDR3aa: CASSPGGDGSSYEQYF
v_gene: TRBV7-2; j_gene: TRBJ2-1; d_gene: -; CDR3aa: CASRQGGAGWDEQFF
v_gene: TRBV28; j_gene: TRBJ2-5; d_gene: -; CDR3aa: CASSLGGAEETQYF
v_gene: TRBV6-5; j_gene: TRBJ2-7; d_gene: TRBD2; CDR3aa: CASSYPRAGRDEQYF
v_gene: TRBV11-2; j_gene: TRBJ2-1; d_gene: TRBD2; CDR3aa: CASSSGLAGATSSYNEQFF
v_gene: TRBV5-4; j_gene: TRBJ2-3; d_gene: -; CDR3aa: CASSFSSGTDTQYF
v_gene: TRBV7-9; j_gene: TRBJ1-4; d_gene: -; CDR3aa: CSSAKGREKLFF
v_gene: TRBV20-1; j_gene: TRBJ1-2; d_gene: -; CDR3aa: CSARGSRGYTF
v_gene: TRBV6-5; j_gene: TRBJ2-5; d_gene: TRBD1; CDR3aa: CASTETGSETQYF
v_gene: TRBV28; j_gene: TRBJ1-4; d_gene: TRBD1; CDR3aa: CASSSGQGNEKLFF
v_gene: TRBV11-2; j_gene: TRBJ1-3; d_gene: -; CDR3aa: CASSFRGRGNTIYF
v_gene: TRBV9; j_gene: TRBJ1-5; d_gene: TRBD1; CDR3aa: CASSVGDREDQPQHF